These 7 T cell receptor beta chains share one sample of origin, sequenced in a study of blood T cell repertoires in COVID-19. Using immunoSEQ multiplex PCR, the repertoire was profiled, and TCRdb retains in-frame clones only, with some absent. The sample records about 64,000 clones, around three quarters being singletons. Sequences were obtained from peripheral blood. All receptors come from a human donor in a cohort sampled during active COVID-19.

The chain links TRBV9 to TRBJ2-2; the D gene is possibly TRBD2 (6 bases). The CDR3 spans 17 residues. The germline gives CDR1 SGDLS, CDR2 YYNGEE. V lost 3 bases and J 2 bases, leaving 17 bases between the germline ends. CDR3 in amino acids: CASSGRRSGLNTGELFF. CDR3 bases: TGTGCCAGCAGCGGACGACGAAGCGGGCTAAACACCGGGGAGCTGTTTTTT.

Only one count was recorded for this clone. This chain links TRBV30 with TRBJ2-6, with TRBD1 matching 7 bases. V lost 2 bases and J lost 0; bases outside the gene matches: 7. CDR1 is GTSNPN, CDR2 SVGIG, per germline (reference sequence). CDR3 size: 17 residues. The CDR3 is CAWSRPGQSSGANVLTF. The CDR3 DNA is TGTGCCTGGAGTCGACCGGGACAGAGCTCTGGGGCCAACGTCCTGACTTTC.

This chain connects TRBV3-1 (or the pseudogene TRBV3-2) to TRBJ2-2; D gene ambiguous. The ends were cut back, 1 base at V and 5 bases at J, with 5 bases in the middle. Germline CDR1 and CDR2: LGHDT and YNNKEL (reference sequence). CDR3 length equals 13 residues. The CDR3 DNA reads TGTGCCAGCAGCCAAGTCGTGACCGGGGAGCTGTTTTTT. Its translation: CASSQVVTGELFF.

This clone was seen only a few times. This rearrangement joins TRBV7-9 to TRBJ2-5; 9 positions match TRBD2. Germline trimming cut 0 bases from V and 0 bases from J; bases unmatched to any gene: 11. The CDR3 totals 19 residues. Germline assignment: CDR1 SEHNR and CDR2 FQNEAQ (reference sequence). The CDR3 sequence: CASSLALASGVQYQETQYF. The CDR3 bases are TGTGCCAGCAGCTTAGCTCTGGCTAGCGGGGTACAGTACCAAGAGACCCAGTACTTC. Together with reference TRBV7-9 and TRBJ2-5, the CDR3 gives the full variable domain: DTGVSQNPRHKITKRGQNVTFRCDPISEHNRLYWYRQTLGQGPEFLTYFQNEAQLEKSRLLSDRFSAERPKGSFSTLEIQRTEQGDSAMYLCASSLALASGVQYQETQYFGPGTRLLVL.

The chain recombines TRBV7-2 with TRBJ1-1; D is possibly TRBD1 (5 bases). The germline gives CDR1 SGHTA, CDR2 FQGNSA. V lost 3 bases to trimming and J lost 0 bases, with 8 bases between them. This CDR3 region has 14 residues. As DNA, the CDR3 is TGTGCCAGCAGCTTTCGGGGGATGAACACTGAAGCTTTCTTT. Amino acid sequence: CASSFRGMNTEAFF.

The rearrangement joins TRBV5-1 to TRBJ2-6, with 16 bases identical to TRBD2. The CDR3 consists of 18 residues. Germline V gene sequence: CDR1 SGHRS, CDR2 YFSETQ. After removal of 4 bases from V and 4 bases from J, the junction contained 5 bases not matched to a gene. The CDR3 coding sequence is TGCGCCAGCAGCCCGGGACTAGCGGGGGGGCTCGGGGCCAACGTCCTGACTTTC. Protein product: CASSPGLAGGLGANVLTF. The full variable domain, in which reference TRBV5-1 and TRBJ2-6 provide the parts outside the CDR3, is KAGVTQTPRYLIKTRGQQVTLSCSPISGHRSVSWYQQTPGQGLQFLFEYFSETQRNKGNFPGRFSGRQFSNSRSEMNVSTLELGDSALYLCASSPGLAGGLGANVLTFGAGSRLTVL.

The chain employs TRBV4-1 and TRBJ2-7, with a possible D match to TRBD1 (5 bases). The CDR3 covers 13 residues. The ends were cut back, 6 bases at V and 6 bases at J, with 15 bases in the middle. Germline lookup yields CDR1 MGHRA and CDR2 YSYEKL. The CDR3 DNA follows: TGCGCCAGCAGAGGGGTCATGGGAAGCGAGCAGTACTTC. It is translated as CASRGVMGSEQYF.